The source of this TCR beta chain is a study of T cell responses to AZD1222 COVID-19 vaccine. Second-dose recipients at about 4 or about 12 weeks were treated as one pooled group. Clones were read by immunoSEQ multiplex PCR, and TCRdb kept only the in-frame ones, dropping some. This table has about 160,000 clones, around 89% appearing once. This CDR3 is 14 amino acids long. Germline V lookup: CDR1 SEHNR, CDR2 FQNEAQ (reference sequence). The ends lost 7 bases at V and 7 bases at J; junction bases unmatched: 9. The receptor's source is an adult who received the AZD1222 COVID-19 vaccine. J is TRBJ1-2 and V is TRBV7-9; the match to TRBD1 covers 10 bases. The specimen was peripheral blood, collected 28 days after the second AZD1222 dose. CDR3 in amino acids: CASNADRGLGGYTF. The CDR3 DNA is TGTGCCAGCAACGCGGACAGGGGGTTAGGTGGCTACACCTTC.